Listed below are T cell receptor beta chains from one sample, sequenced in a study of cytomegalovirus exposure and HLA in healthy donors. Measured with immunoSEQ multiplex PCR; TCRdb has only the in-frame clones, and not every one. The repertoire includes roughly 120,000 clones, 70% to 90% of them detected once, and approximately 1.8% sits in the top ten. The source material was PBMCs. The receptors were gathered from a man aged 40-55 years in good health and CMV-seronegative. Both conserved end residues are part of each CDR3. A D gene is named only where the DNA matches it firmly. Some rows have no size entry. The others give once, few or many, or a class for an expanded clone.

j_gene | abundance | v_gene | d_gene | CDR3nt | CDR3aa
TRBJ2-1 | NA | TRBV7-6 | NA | TGTGCCAGCAGCTCCATCCCAGTGGATGAGCAGTTCTTC | CASSSIPVDEQFF
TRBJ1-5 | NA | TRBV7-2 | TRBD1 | TGTGCCAGCAGCTTAGAAAAGGGGGCGATGTCTCAGCCCCAGCATTTT | CASSLEKGAMSQPQHF
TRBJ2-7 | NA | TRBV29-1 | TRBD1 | TGCAGCGCCCGGGACAGCCACTACGAGCAGTACTTC | CSARDSHYEQYF
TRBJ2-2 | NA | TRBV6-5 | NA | TGTGCCAGCAGTCCAGAAATCGGGGAGCTGTTTTTT | CASSPEIGELFF
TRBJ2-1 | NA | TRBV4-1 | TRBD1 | TGCGCCAGCAGCCAAGATACACAGGGGCACTACAATGAGCAGTTCTTC | CASSQDTQGHYNEQFF
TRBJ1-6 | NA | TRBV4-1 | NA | TGCGCCAGCAGCTCTTCGGGAGATCCGTATAATTCACCCCTCCACTTT | CASSSSGDPYNSPLHF
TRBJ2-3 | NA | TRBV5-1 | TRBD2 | TGCGCCAGCAGCGGACTAGCGGGGGGATCAGATACGCAGTATTTT | CASSGLAGGSDTQYF
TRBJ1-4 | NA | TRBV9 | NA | TGTGCCAGCAGCACCAGAGGGGGAACGGGGGAAAAACTGTTTTTT | CASSTRGGTGEKLFF
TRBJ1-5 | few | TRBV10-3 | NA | TGTGCCATCAGTGAGTCTCAACTGCAGCCCCAGCATTTT | CAISESQLQPQHF
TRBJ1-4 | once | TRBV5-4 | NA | TGTGCCAGCAGCTTGGCCCCACAGGGTGCTACTAATGAAAAACTGTTTTTT | CASSLAPQGATNEKLFF
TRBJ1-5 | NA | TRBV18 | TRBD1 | TGTGCCAGCTCCCCCGGACAGGGGAATCAGCCCCAGCATTTT | CASSPGQGNQPQHF
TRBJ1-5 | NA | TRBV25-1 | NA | TGTGCCAGCAGTGATCGTGACATATATAGCAATCAGCCCCAGCATTTT | CASSDRDIYSNQPQHF
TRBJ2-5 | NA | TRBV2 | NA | TGTGCCAGCAAGGAGGGGGAGACCCAGTACTTC | CASKEGETQYF
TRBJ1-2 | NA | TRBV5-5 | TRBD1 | TGTGCCAGCAGCTCCGGGACAGGGGCATTTAACTATGGCTACACCTTC | CASSSGTGAFNYGYTF
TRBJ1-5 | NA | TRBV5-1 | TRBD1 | TGCGCCAGCAGCTTTTCAGGGACAGCGAATCAGCCCCAGCATTTT | CASSFSGTANQPQHF
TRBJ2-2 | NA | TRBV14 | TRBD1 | TGTGCCAGCAGCCAACACAGGGGTAACACCGGGGAGCTGTTTTTT | CASSQHRGNTGELFF
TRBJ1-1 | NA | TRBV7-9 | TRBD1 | TGTGCCAGCACCCTCCAGGGGGAGAACACTGAAGCTTTCTTT | CASTLQGENTEAFF
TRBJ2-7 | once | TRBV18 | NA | TGTGCCAGCTCACCTGATCTAGCATCCGAGCAGTACTTC | CASSPDLASEQYF
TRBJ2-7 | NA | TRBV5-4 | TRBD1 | TGTGCCAGCAGCCCCGTGAGGGGGACAGGGCCCGAGCAGTACTTC | CASSPVRGTGPEQYF
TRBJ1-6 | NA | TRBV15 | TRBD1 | TGTGCCACCAGCAGAGAGACAGGGAATTCACCCCTCCACTTT | CATSRETGNSPLHF
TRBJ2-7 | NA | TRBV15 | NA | TGTGCCACCAACCCATCCCGGGATTCCTACTACGAGCAGTACTTC | CATNPSRDSYYEQYF
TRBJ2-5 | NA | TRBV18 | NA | TGTGCCAGCTCACCACCTGGAGGGGAGACCCAGTACTTC | CASSPPGGETQYF
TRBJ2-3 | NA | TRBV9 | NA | TGTGCCAGCAGCGTTGGAGGAGGGAACACAGATACGCAGTATTTT | CASSVGGGNTDTQYF
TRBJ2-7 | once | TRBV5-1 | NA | TGCGCCAGCAGCTCCGGGCCCGCCGGGAGCTACGAGCAGTACTTC | CASSSGPAGSYEQYF
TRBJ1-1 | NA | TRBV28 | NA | TGTGCCAGCAGTCCTCAGGGAAAATCTGAAGCTTTCTTT | CASSPQGKSEAFF
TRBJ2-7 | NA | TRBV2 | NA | TGTGCCAGCAGTGAAAAAACACCCCACATAACCTACGAGCAGTACTTC | CASSEKTPHITYEQYF
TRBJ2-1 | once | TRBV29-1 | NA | TGCAGCGTTGAAGGGGTGGGGGGGCACCACAATGAGCAGTTCTTC | CSVEGVGGHHNEQFF
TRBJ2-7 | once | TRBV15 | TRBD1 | TGTGCCACCAGCCGCTCCGGGACAGGGGATCGGGAGCAGTACTTC | CATSRSGTGDREQYF
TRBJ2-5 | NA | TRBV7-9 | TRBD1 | TGTGCCAGCAGCCCGGGGAGACAGGGCCAAGAGACCCAGTACTTC | CASSPGRQGQETQYF
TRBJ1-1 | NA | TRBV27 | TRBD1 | TGTGCCAGCAGCCTGACAGGGTATTCCGCTGAAGCTTTCTTT | CASSLTGYSAEAFF
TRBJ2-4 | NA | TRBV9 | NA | TGTGCCAGCAGCGTAGATCAGGGGACAAACATTCAGTACTTC | CASSVDQGTNIQYF
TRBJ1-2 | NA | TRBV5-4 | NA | TGTGCCAGCAGCCAAAGAGACAGTGGCTACACCTTC | CASSQRDSGYTF
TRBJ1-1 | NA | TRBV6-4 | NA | TGTGCCAGCAGCCGGGAACAGGGATTTGAAGCTTTCTTT | CASSREQGFEAFF
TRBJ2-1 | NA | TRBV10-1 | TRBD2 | TGCGCCAGCAGTACGGGACTAGCGGGGGGAACCTACAATGAGCAGTTCTTC | CASSTGLAGGTYNEQFF
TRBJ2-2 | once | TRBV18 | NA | TGTGCCAGCTCACCTGCAGGGAGGTTGAACACCGGGGAGCTGTTTTTT | CASSPAGRLNTGELFF
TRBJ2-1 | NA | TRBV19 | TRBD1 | TGTGCCAGTAGTATAAGTTACGACAGGGAGACGTTCTTC | CASSISYDRETFF
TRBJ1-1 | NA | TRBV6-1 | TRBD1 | TGTGCCAGCAGGGACAGGGAGAACTCGAACACTGAAGCTTTCTTT | CASRDRENSNTEAFF
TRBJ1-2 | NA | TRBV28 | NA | TGTGCCAGCACAACAGGGAACTATGGCTACACCTTC | CASTTGNYGYTF
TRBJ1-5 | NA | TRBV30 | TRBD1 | TGTGCCTGGAGGGGGCAGGGGGAAAGCAATCAGCCCCAGCATTTT | CAWRGQGESNQPQHF
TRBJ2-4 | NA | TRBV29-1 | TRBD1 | TGCAGCGGGGGACAGGGGAACATTCAGTACTTC | CSGGQGNIQYF
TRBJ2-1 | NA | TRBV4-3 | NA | TGCGCCAGCAGCCAGGGGGCCCGGACTTACGATAATGAGCAGTTCTTC | CASSQGARTYDNEQFF
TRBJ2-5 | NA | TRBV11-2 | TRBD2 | TGTGCCAGCAGCTTAGGTGTTAGCGGGGGGGTCGAGACCCAGTACTTC | CASSLGVSGGVETQYF
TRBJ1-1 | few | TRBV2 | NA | TGTGCCAGCATCGTGGCGGTGGGCACTGAAGCTTTCTTT | CASIVAVGTEAFF
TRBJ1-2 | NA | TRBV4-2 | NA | TGTGCCAGCAGCCCCGGACTTCGAGCTAACTATGGCTACACCTTC | CASSPGLRANYGYTF
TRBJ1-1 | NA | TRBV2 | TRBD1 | TGTGCCAGCAGTGCGGACAGGGCGGGCACTGAAGCTTTCTTT | CASSADRAGTEAFF
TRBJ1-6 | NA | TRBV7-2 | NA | TGTGCCAGCACCCCAGGAGGGAGTAATTCACCCCTCCACTTT | CASTPGGSNSPLHF
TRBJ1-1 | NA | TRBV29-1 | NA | TGCAGCGCCTCTACATTAGCTAGGGAAGCTTTCTTT | CSASTLAREAFF
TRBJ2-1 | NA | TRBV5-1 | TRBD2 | TGCGCCAGCAGCTTGCCGACTAGCGTGACGAATGAGCAGTTCTTC | CASSLPTSVTNEQFF
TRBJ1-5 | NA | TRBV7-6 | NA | TGTGCCAGAGGGGGAGCTCAGCCCCAGCATTTT | CARGGAQPQHF
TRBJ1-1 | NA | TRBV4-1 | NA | TGCGCCAGCAGAGATCGAGGGGGAGTCTCCGACACTGAAGCTTTCTTT | CASRDRGGVSDTEAFF
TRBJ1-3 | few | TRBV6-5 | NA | TGTGCCAGCAAAGGGGGGGGTGGAAACACCATATATTTT | CASKGGGGNTIYF
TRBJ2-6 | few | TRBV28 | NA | TGTGCCAGCAGTTTAGTAGCTGGGGCCAACGTCCTGACTTTC | CASSLVAGANVLTF
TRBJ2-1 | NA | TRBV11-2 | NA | TGTGCCAGCAGCTTCAAGAGGCATGAGCAGTTCTTC | CASSFKRHEQFF
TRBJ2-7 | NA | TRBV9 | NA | TGTGCCAGCAGCGTAGATCAGGTTTCCAACGAGCAGTACTTC | CASSVDQVSNEQYF
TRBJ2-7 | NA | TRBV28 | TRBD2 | TGTGCCAGCAGTTTAACCGGACGGGGAGGGCACGAGCAGTACTTC | CASSLTGRGGHEQYF
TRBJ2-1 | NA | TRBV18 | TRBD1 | TGTGCCAGCTCACCGATTGGGACAGCTAACAATGAGCAGTTCTTC | CASSPIGTANNEQFF
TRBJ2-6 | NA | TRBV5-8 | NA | TGTGCCAGCAGCTTCCAGGGGACCCCACCTGGGGCCAACGTCCTGACTTTC | CASSFQGTPPGANVLTF
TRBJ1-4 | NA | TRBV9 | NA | TGTGCCAGCAGCCCACAGGGCTTGGCTGAAAAACTGTTTTTT | CASSPQGLAEKLFF
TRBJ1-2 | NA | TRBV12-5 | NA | TGTGCTAGTGGCCGGGGGAGGGGGGACTATGGCTACACCTTC | CASGRGRGDYGYTF